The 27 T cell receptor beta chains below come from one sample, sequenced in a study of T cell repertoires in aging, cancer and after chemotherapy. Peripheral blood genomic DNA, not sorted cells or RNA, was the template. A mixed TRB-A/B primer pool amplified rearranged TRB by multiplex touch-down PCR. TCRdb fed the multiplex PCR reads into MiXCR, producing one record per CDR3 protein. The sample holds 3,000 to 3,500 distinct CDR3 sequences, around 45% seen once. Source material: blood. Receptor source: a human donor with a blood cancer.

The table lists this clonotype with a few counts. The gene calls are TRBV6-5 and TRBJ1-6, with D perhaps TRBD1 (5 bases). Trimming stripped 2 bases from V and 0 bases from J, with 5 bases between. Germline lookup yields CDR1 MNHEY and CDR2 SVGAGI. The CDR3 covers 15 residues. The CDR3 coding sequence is TGTGCCAGCAGTTACGACAGCTCCTATAATTCACCCCTCCACTTT. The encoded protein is CASSYDSSYNSPLHF.

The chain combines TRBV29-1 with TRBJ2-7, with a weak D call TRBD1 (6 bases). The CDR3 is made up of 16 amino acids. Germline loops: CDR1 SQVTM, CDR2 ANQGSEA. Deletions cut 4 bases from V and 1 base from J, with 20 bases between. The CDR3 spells CSVGGGRGGSSYEQYF. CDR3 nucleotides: TGCAGCGTTGGGGGTGGCAGGGGTGGGAGTTCCTACGAGCAGTACTTC.

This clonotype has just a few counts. The DNA of the CDR3 is TGCAGCGGGGGGCAACAGTCGAACACTGAAGCTTTCTTT. It encodes CSGGQQSNTEAFF. This chain joins TRBV29-1 and TRBJ1-1, with TRBD1 as a possible D gene (6 bases). The germline V and J ends were trimmed by 7 bases and 1 base, with 13 bases remaining between them. The CDR3 is made up of 13 amino acids. Looked up from germline, CDR1 is SQVTM and CDR2 is ANQGSEA.

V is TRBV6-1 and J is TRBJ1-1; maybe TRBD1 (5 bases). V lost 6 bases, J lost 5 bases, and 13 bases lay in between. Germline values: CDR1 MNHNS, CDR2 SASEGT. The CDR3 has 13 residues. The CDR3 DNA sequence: TGTGCCAGCAGGCTGGAGGGGATTACTGAAGCTTTCTTT. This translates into CASRLEGITEAFF.

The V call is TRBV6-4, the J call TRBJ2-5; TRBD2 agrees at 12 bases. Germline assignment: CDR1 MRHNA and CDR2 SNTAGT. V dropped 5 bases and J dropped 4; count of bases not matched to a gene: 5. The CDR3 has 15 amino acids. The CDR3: CASSRTSGNGETQYF. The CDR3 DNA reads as TGTGCCAGCAGTAGGACTAGCGGGAATGGAGAGACCCAGTACTTC.

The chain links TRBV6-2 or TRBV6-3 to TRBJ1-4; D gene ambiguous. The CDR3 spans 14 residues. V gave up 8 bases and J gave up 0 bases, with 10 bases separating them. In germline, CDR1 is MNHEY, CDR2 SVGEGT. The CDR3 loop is CASRTVPTNEKLFF. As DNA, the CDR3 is TGTGCCAGCCGGACTGTCCCAACTAATGAAAAACTGTTTTTT.

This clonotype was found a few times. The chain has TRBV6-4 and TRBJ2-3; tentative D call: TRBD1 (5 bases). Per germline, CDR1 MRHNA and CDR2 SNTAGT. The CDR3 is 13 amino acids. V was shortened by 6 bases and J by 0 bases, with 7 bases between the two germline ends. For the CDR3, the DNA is TGTGCCAGCAGCCAGGGTAGCACAGATACGCAGTATTTT. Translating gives CASSQGSTDTQYF.

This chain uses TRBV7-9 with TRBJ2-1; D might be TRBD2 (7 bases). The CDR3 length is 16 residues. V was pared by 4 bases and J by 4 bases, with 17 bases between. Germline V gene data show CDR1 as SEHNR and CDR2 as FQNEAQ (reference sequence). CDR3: CASSSPAGDNYNEQFF. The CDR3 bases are TGTGCCAGCAGCTCTCCGGCGGGGGACAATTACAATGAGCAGTTCTTC.

CDR3 sequence reads: CARSLGTGQWETQYF. The CDR3 coding sequence is TGTGCCAGAAGCTTAGGTACTGGACAGTGGGAGACCCAGTACTTC. The V gene is TRBV5-3, the J gene TRBJ2-5; tentatively, D is TRBD1 (6 bases). TRBV5-3 is filed as an ORF, its function uncertain. The CDR3 runs 15 residues. V lost 2 bases, J lost 5 bases, and 16 bases lay in between.

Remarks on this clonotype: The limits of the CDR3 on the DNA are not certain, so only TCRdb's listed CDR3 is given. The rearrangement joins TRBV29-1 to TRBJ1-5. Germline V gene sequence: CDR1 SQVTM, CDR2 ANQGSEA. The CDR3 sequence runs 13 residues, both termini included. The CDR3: CSVGRGSNQPKHF.

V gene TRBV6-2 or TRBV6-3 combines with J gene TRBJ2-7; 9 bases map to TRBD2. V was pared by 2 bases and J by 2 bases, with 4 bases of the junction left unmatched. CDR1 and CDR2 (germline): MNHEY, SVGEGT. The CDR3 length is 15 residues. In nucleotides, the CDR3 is TGTGCCAGCAGTTACGGGGCTAGCGGGACCTACGAGCAGTACTTC. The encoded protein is CASSYGASGTYEQYF.

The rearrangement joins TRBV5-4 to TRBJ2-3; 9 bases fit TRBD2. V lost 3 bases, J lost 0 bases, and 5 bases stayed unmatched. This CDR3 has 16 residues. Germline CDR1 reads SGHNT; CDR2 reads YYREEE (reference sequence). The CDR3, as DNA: TGTGCCAGCAGCTCGCGACTAGCGGCCAGCACAGATACGCAGTATTTT. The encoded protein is CASSSRLAASTDTQYF.

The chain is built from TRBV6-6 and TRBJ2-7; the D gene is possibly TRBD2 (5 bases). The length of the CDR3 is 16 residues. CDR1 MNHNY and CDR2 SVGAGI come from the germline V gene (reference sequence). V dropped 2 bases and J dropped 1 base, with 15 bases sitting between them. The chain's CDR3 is CASSYLSRANSYEQYF. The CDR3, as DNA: TGTGCCAGCAGTTACCTTTCGAGGGCCAATTCCTACGAGCAGTACTTC.

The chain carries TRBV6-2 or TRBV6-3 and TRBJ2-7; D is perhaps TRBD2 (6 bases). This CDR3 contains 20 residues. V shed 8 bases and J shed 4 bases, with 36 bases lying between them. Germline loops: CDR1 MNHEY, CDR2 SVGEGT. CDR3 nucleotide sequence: TGTGCCAGCGGACCGTGGGGAGTGCTAGCGACCTACCAACGGAGGTACGAGCAGTACTTC. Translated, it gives CASGPWGVLATYQRRYEQYF.

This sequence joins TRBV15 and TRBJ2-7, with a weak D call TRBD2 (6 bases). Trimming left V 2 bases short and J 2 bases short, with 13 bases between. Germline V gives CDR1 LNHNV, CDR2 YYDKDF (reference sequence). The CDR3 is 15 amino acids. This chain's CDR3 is CATSRPGGATYEQYF. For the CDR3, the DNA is TGTGCCACCAGCAGACCAGGCGGGGCAACCTACGAGCAGTACTTC.

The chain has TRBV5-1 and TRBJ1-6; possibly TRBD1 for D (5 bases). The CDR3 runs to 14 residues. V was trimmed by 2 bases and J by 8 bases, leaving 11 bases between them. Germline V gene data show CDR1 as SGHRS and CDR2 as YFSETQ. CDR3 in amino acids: CASSFGGFDSPLHF. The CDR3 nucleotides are TGCGCCAGCAGCTTCGGGGGTTTTGATTCACCCCTCCACTTT. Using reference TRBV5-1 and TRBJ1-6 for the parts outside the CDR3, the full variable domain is KAGVTQTPRYLIKTRGQQVTLSCSPISGHRSVSWYQQTPGQGLQFLFEYFSETQRNKGNFPGRFSGRQFSNSRSEMNVSTLELGDSALYLCASSFGGFDSPLHFGNGTRLTVT.

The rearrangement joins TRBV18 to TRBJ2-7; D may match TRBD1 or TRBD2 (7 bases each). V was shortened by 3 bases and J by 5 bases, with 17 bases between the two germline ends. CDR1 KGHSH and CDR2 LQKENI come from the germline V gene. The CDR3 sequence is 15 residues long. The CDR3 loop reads CASSPSTGRVNEQYF. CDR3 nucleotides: TGTGCCAGCTCACCTTCGACAGGGAGGGTTAACGAGCAGTACTTC.

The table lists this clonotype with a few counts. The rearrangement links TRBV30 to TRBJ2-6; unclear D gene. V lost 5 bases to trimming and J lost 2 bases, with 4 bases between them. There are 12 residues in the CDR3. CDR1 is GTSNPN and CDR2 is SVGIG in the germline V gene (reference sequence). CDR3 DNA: TGTGCCTGGGAAACTGGGGCCAACGTCCTGACTTTC. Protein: CAWETGANVLTF. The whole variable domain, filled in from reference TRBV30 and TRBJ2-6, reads SQTIHQWPATLVQPVGSPLSLECTVEGTSNPNLYWYRQAAGRGLQLLFYSVGIGQISSEVPQNLSASRPQDRQFILSSKKLLLSDSGFYLCAWETGANVLTFGAGSRLTVL.

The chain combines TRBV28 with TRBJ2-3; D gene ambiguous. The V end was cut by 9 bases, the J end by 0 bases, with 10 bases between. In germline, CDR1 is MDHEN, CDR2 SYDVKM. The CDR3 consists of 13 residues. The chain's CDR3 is CASGESSTDTQYF. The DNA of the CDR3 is TGTGCCAGTGGGGAATCTAGCACAGATACGCAGTATTTT.

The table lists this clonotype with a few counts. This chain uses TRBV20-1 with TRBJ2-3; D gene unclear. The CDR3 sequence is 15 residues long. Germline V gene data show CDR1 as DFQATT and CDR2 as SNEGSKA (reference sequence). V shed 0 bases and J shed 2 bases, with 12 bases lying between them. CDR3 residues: CSARDRVVNTDTQYF. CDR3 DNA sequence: TGCAGTGCTAGAGATAGAGTTGTCAACACAGATACGCAGTATTTT.

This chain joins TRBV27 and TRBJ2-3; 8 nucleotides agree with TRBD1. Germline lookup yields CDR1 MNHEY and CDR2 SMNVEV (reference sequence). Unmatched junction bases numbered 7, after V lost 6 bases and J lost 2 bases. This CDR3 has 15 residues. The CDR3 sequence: CASSPGGADTDTQYF. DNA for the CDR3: TGTGCCAGCAGCCCAGGGGGCGCCGACACAGATACGCAGTATTTT.

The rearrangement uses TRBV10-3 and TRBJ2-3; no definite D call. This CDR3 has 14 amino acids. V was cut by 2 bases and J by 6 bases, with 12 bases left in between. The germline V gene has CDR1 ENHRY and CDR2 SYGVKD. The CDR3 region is CAISEGSSRDTQYF. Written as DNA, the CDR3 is TGTGCCATCAGTGAGGGGTCATCTAGGGATACGCAGTATTTT.

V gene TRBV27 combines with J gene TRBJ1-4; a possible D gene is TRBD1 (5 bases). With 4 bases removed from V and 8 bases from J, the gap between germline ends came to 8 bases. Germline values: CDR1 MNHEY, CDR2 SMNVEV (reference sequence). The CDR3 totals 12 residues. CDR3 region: CASSWGGEKLFF. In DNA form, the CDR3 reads TGTGCCAGCAGTTGGGGGGGGGAAAAACTGTTTTTT.

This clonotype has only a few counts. As DNA, the CDR3 is TGTGCCAGCAGTCTCAGGGGGACGGCAGATACGCAGTATTTT. Amino acid sequence: CASSLRGTADTQYF. The rearrangement links TRBV6-5 to TRBJ2-3; 7 positions agree with TRBD1. This CDR3 has 14 amino acids. Germline V CDR1 and CDR2: MNHEY, SVGAGI. The V and J ends lost 5 bases and 4 bases, in that order; junction bases with no gene match: 6.

The CDR3 nucleotides read TGTGCCTGGGGACAGGGTAACTCCTTGGCACCCCTCCACTTT. Amino acids: CAWGQGNSLAPLHF. The chain employs TRBV30 and TRBJ1-6, with TRBD1 matching over 8 bases. The CDR3 consists of 14 residues. Looked up from germline, CDR1 is GTSNPN and CDR2 is SVGIG (reference sequence). The J segment lost 11 bases and the V segment lost 5 bases, leaving 11 bases of the junction unmatched.

CDR3 DNA: TGTGCCACCAGTCAAGGGGCGGCTAATGAAAAACTGTTTTTT. Translated: CATSQGAANEKLFF. The chain joins TRBV24-1 to TRBJ1-4, with a possible D match to TRBD1 (5 bases). CDR1 is KGHDR and CDR2 is SFDVKD in the germline V gene. Deletions cut 6 bases from V and 3 bases from J, with 10 bases between. The CDR3 runs 14 residues.

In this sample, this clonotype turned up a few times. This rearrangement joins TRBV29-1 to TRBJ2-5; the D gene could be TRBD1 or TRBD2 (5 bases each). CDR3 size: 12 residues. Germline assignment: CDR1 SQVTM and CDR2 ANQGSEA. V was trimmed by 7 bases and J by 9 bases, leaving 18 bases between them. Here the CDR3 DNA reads TGCAGCGGGGGCCAGTCGCGGAGGCCCCAGTACTTC. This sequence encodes CSGGQSRRPQYF. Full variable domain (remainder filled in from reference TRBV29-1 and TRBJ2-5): SAVISQKPSRDICQRGTSLTIQCQVDSQVTMMFWYRQQPGQSLTLIATANQGSEATYESGFVIDKFPISRPNLTFSTLTVSNMSPEDSSIYLCSGGQSRRPQYFGPGTRLLVL.